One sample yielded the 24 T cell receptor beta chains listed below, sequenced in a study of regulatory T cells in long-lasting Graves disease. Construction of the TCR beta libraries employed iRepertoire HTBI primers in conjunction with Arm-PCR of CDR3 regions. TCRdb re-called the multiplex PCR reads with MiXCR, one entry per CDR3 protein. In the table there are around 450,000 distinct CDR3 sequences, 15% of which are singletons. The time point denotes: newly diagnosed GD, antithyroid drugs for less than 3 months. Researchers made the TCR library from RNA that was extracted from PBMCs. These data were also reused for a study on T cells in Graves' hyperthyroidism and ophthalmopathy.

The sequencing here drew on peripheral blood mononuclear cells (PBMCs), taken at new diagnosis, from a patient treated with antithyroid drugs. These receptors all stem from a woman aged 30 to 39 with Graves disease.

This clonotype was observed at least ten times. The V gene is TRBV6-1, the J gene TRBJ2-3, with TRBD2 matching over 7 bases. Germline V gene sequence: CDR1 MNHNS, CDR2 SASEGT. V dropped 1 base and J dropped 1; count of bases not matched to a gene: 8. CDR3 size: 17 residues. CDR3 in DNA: TGTGCCAGCAGTGAAGATAGGCTAGCGGACCGCACAGATACGCAGTATTTT. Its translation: CASSEDRLADRTDTQYF.

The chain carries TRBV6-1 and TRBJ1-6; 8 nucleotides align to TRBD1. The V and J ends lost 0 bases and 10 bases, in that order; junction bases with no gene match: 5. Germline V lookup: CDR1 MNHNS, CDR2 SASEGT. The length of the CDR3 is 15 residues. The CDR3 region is CASSEAGQARSPLHF. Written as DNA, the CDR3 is TGTGCCAGCAGTGAAGCGGGACAGGCGCGGTCACCCCTCCACTTT.

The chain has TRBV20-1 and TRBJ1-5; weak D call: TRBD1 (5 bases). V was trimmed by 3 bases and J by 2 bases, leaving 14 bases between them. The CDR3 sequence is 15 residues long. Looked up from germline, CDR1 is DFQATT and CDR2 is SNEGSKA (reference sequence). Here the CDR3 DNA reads TGCAGTGCTAGGCGCCGGGGGGTACGCAATCAGCCCCAGCATTTT. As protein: CSARRRGVRNQPQHF.

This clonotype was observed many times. This chain's CDR3 is CASSFTWVETEAFF. CDR3 DNA: TGTGCCAGCAGCTTCACATGGGTAGAAACTGAAGCTTTCTTT. The V gene is TRBV11-2, the J gene TRBJ1-1; D is unclear. This CDR3 comprises 14 residues. CDR1 and CDR2 (germline): SGHAT, FQNNGV. V was cut by 3 bases and J by 5 bases, with 13 bases left in between.

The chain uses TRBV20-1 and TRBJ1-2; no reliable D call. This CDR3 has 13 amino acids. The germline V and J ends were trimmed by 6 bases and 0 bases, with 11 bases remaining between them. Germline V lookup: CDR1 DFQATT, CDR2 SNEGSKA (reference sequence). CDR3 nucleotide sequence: TGCAGTGCCTCGGAGTTAGCTAACTATGGCTACACCTTC. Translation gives CSASELANYGYTF.

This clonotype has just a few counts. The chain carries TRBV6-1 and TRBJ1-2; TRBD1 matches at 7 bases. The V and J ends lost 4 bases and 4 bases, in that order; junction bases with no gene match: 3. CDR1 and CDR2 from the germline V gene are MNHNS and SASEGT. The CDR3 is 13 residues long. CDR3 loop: CASSARQGYGYTF. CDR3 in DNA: TGTGCCAGCAGTGCTCGACAGGGCTATGGCTACACCTTC.

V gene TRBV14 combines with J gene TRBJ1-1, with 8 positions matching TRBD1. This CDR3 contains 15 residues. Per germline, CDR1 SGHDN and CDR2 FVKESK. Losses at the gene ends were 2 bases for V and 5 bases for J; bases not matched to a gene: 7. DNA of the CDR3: TGTGCCAGCAGCCAACGAACAGGGGGTCGGACTGAAGCTTTCTTT. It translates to CASSQRTGGRTEAFF.

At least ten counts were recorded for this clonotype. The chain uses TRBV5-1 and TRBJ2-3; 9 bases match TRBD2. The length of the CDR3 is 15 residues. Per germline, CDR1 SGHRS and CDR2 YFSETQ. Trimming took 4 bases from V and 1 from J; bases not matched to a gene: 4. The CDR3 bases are TGCGCCAGCAGCATAAGGACTAGCGGCACAGATACGCAGTATTTT. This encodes CASSIRTSGTDTQYF.

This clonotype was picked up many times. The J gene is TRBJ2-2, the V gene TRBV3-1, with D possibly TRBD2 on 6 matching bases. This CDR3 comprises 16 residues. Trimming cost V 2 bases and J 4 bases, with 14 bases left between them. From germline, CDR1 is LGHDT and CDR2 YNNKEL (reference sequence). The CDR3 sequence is CASSQPGTLVTGELFF. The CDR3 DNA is TGTGCCAGCAGCCAACCCGGGACTTTGGTCACCGGGGAGCTGTTTTTT.

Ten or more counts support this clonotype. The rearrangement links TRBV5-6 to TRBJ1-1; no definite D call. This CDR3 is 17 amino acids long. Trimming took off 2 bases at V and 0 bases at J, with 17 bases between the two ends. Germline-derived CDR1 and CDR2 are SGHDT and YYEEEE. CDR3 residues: CASSLVRLGRMNTEAFF. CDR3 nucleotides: TGTGCCAGCAGCTTAGTCCGATTAGGCCGCATGAACACTGAAGCTTTCTTT. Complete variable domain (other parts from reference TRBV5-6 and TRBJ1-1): DAGVTQSPTHLIKTRGQQVTLRCSPKSGHDTVSWYQQALGQGPQFIFQYYEEEERQRGNFPDRFSGHQFPNYSSELNVNALLLGDSALYLCASSLVRLGRMNTEAFFGQGTRLTVV.

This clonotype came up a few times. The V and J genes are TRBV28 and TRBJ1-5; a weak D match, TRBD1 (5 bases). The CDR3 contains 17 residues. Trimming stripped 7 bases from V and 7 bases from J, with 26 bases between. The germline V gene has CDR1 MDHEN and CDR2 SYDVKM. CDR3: CASKSGVARELGQPQHF. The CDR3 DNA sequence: TGTGCCAGCAAAAGCGGGGTTGCCAGGGAGCTGGGCCAGCCCCAGCATTTT.

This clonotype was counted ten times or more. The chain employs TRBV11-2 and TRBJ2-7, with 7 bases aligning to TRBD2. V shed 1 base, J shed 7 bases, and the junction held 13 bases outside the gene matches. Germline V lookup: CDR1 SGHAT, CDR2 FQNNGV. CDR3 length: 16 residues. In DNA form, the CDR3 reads TGTGCCAGCAGCTTAGCTGGACTAGAAAGTAGGTGGGAGCAGTACTTC. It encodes CASSLAGLESRWEQYF. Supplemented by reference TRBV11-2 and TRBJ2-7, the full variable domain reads EAGVAQSPRYKIIEKRQSVAFWCNPISGHATLYWYQQILGQGPKLLIQFQNNGVVDDSQLPKDRFSAERLKGVDSTLKIQPAKLEDSAVYLCASSLAGLESRWEQYFGPGTRLTVT.

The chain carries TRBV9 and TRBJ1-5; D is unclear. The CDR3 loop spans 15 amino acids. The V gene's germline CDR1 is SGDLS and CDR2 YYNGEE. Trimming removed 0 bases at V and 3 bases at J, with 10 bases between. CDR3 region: CASSVADTLNQPQHF. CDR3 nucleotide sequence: TGTGCCAGCAGCGTAGCTGACACACTCAATCAGCCCCAGCATTTT.

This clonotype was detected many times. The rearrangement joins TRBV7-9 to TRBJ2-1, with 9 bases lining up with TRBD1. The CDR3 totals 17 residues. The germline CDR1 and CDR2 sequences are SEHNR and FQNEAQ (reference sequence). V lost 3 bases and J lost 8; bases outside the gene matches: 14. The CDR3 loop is CASSFRTGVPNEDEQFF. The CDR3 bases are TGTGCCAGCAGCTTTAGGACAGGGGTACCGAATGAGGATGAGCAGTTCTTC.

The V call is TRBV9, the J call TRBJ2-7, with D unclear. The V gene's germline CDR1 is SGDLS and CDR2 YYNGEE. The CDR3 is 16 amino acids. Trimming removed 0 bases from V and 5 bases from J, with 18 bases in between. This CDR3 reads CASSVGPSSGSNEQYF. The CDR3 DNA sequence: TGTGCCAGCAGCGTAGGCCCCTCCTCAGGTTCTAACGAGCAGTACTTC.

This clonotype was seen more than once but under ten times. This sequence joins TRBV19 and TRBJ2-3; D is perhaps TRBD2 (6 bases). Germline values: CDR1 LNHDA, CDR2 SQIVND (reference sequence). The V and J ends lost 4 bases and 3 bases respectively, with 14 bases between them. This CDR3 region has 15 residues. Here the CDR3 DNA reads TGTGCCAGTAGTAGACTAGACGGCCGAACAGATACGCAGTATTTT. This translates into CASSRLDGRTDTQYF.

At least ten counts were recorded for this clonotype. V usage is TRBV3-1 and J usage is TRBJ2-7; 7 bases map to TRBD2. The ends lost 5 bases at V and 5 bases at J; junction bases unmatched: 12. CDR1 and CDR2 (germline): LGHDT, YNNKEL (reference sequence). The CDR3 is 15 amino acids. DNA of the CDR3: TGTGCCAGCAGCGCCTACGCGACTAGCTCTCACGAGCAGTACTTC. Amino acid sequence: CASSAYATSSHEQYF.

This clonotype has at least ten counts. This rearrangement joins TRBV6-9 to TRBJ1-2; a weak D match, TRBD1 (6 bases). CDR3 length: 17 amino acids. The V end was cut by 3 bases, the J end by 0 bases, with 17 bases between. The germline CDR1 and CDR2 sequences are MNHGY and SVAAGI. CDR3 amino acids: CASSYSFDRLTNYGYTF. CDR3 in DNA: TGTGCCAGCAGTTACTCCTTTGACAGGCTAACTAACTATGGCTACACCTTC.

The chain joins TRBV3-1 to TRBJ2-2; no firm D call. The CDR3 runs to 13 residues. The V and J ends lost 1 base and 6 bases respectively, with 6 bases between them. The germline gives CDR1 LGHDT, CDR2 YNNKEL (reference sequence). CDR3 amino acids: CASSQAWAGELFF. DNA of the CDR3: TGTGCCAGCAGCCAAGCTTGGGCCGGGGAGCTGTTTTTT. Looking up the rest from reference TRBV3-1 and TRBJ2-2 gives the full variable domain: DTAVSQTPKYLVTQMGNDKSIKCEQNLGHDTMYWYKQDSKKFLKIMFSYNNKELIINETVPNRFSPKSPDKAHLNLHINSLELGDSAVYFCASSQAWAGELFFGEGSRLTVL.

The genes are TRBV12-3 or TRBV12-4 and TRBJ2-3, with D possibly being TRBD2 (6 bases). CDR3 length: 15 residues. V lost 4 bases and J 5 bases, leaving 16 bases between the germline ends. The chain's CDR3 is CASSSISGAGDTQYF. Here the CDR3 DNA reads TGTGCCAGCAGTTCGATTTCGGGAGCTGGAGATACGCAGTATTTT.

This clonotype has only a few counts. The CDR3 reads CASTKTSLANEQYF. CDR3 nucleotide sequence: TGTGCCAGTACTAAAACGTCGCTAGCGAACGAGCAGTACTTC. The rearrangement links TRBV19 to TRBJ2-7, with TRBD2 as a possible D gene (6 bases). This CDR3 contains 14 residues. Trimming took off 7 bases at V and 5 bases at J, with 18 bases between the two ends. Germline values: CDR1 LNHDA, CDR2 SQIVND (reference sequence).

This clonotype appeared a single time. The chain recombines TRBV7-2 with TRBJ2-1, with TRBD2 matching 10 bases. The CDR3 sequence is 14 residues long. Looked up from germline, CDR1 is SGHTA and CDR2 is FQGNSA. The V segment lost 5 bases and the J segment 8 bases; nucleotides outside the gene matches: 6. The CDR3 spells CASSQREGGDEQFF. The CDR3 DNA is TGTGCCAGCAGCCAGCGGGAGGGCGGAGATGAGCAGTTCTTC.

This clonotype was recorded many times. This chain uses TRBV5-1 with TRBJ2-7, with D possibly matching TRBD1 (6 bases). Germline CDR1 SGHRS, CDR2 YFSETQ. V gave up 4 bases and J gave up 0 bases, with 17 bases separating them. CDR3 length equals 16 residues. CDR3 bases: TGCGCCAGCAGCCGACTGATGGACAGTAACTCCTACGAGCAGTACTTC. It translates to CASSRLMDSNSYEQYF.

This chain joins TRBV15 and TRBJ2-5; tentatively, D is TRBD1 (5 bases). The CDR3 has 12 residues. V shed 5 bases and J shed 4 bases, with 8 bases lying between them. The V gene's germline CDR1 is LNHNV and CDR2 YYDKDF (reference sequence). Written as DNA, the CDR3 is TGTGCCACCAGCCCCCAGGGAGAGACCCAGTACTTC. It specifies CATSPQGETQYF.